The T cell receptor (beta chain) under discussion was sequenced for a study of molecular identifiers for immune sequencing clone quantification. CDR3 size: 12 residues. Germline V gene lookup returns CDR1 GTSNPN and CDR2 SVGIG (reference sequence). V lost 5 bases to trimming and J lost 4 bases, with 8 bases between them. This clonotype was counted a few times. As yet, its antigen is unknown. This clone may be a read error of a much larger clone one base away. It was from roughly 20,000 to 1,000,000 sorted cells, with 10%, 30% or 50% RNA, that naive CD8 libraries came. MiXCR, applied by TCRdb to the PCR reads, yields one record per CDR3 protein. Of under 75,000 distinct CDR3 sequences listed, under 20% are singletons. Study results and caveats: Identical TCR molecules can share a barcode, and this sharing could underestimate highly expanded clone sizes.

Source material: naive CD8+ T cells from blood, with Jurkat cell RNA spiked in. As for subset: FACS-sorted CD8+CD4-CCR7+CD45RA+ naive T cells. This TCR was sampled from a human donor in good health. Some libraries in this study had Jurkat cell RNA spiked in. The chain is built from TRBV30 and TRBJ1-4; a possible D gene is TRBD1 (5 bases). The CDR3 DNA reads as TGTGCCTGGGGTGGGGGTAATGAAAAACTGTTTTTT. As protein: CAWGGGNEKLFF.